This TCR beta chain was retrieved from a study of T cell repertoires in cytomegalovirus infection. Background on the study: CMV epitopes in the study were HLA-C-restricted (recently identified) and HLA-B-restricted (well studied).

Worth noting for this clonotype: Its specificity is not known.

The germline CDR1 and CDR2 sequences are MDHEN and SYDVKM. V was clipped by 6 bases and J by 7 bases; unmatched bases: 11. The length of the CDR3 is 14 residues. TCRdb re-analysed the reads in MiXCR, keeping a single row per CDR3 protein. The sample records some 500,000 distinct CDR3 sequences, about 39% being singletons. The V and J genes are TRBV28 and TRBJ2-5; TRBD1 matches 7 bases. The TCR originated in a human donor in good health (CMV status not recorded). Some clones in this sample may be carry-over from other donors' samples. The source material was cultured PBMCs, sampled from culture after CMV antigen stimulation. The chain's CDR3 is CASSLTGIYGTQYF. The DNA of the CDR3 is TGTGCCAGCAGCCTGACAGGGATCTATGGGACCCAGTACTTC.